This entry lists 32 T cell receptor beta chains sequenced from one sample in a study of T cell responses to AZD1222 COVID-19 vaccine. This table comes from immunoSEQ multiplex PCR, and its TCRdb copy is limited to in-frame clones, with some not included. The data contain tens of thousands of clones, just over 90% of them singletons. This sample comprised peripheral blood, obtained on day 0 of AZD1222 vaccination. The receptors shown here come from an adult in good health.

The V gene is TRBV30, the J gene TRBJ1-6; D possibly corresponds to TRBD1 (5 bases). CDR3 length: 14 amino acids. Trimming cost V 5 bases and J 1 base, with 9 bases left between them. Germline V gene sequence: CDR1 GTSNPN, CDR2 SVGIG (reference sequence). The CDR3 sequence: CAWAGESYNSPLHF. DNA of the CDR3: TGTGCCTGGGCGGGGGAATCCTATAATTCACCCCTCCACTTT.

J is TRBJ2-7 and V is TRBV19; TRBD1 is a possible D gene (6 bases). Trimming cost V 6 bases and J 6 bases, with 18 bases left between them. Germline assignment: CDR1 LNHDA and CDR2 SQIVND (reference sequence). There are 14 residues in the CDR3. The CDR3 DNA reads TGTGCCAGTAGCGATATTACAGGGTTCGGCGAGCAGTACTTC. It specifies CASSDITGFGEQYF. The full variable domain, completed using reference TRBV19 and TRBJ2-7, is DGGITQSPKYLFRKEGQNVTLSCEQNLNHDAMYWYRQDPGQGLRLIYYSQIVNDFQKGDIAEGYSVSREKKESFPLTVTSAQKNPTAFYLCASSDITGFGEQYFGPGTRLTVT.

About this clone itself: Other DNA sequences in the sample encode the same CDR3. This rearrangement joins TRBV18 to TRBJ2-7, with D perhaps TRBD1 (5 bases). Germline CDR1 and CDR2: KGHSH and LQKENI. Trimming took off 3 bases at V and 3 bases at J, with 12 bases between the two ends. The CDR3 is made up of 14 amino acids. The chain's CDR3 is CASSPQGRSYEQYF. CDR3 bases: TGTGCCAGCTCACCCCAGGGTAGGAGCTACGAGCAGTACTTC.

This clone was found once. The V gene is TRBV12-3 or TRBV12-4, the J gene TRBJ1-2; no firm D call. The CDR3 is 13 residues long. Trimming left V 1 base short and J 13 bases short, with 16 bases between. The CDR3 DNA reads as TGTGCCAGCAGTTTAGTAATCGGACCCCCGCGCACCTTC. Translated, it gives CASSLVIGPPRTF.

This rearrangement joins TRBV30 to TRBJ1-1; D not certain. This CDR3 has 11 amino acids. The germline V gene encodes CDR1 GTSNPN and CDR2 SVGIG (reference sequence). V shed 0 bases and J shed 11 bases, with 10 bases lying between them. The CDR3 sequence: CAWSVLGRAFF. The CDR3 DNA reads TGTGCCTGGAGTGTACTAGGTCGGGCTTTCTTT. Full variable domain (rest looked up from reference TRBV30 and TRBJ1-1): SQTIHQWPATLVQPVGSPLSLECTVEGTSNPNLYWYRQAAGRGLQLLFYSVGIGQISSEVPQNLSASRPQDRQFILSSKKLLLSDSGFYLCAWSVLGRAFFGQGTRLTVV.

The J gene is TRBJ1-4, the V gene TRBV18, with D uncertain. Germline CDR1 is KGHSH and CDR2 is LQKENI. The CDR3 has 19 residues. Trimming shortened V by 3 bases and J by 1 base, and 21 bases separated the two germline ends. The chain's CDR3 is CASSPPRPRPDLTNEKLFF. The CDR3 region has the DNA TGTGCCAGCTCACCTCCCCGACCACGGCCGGATCTAACTAATGAAAAACTGTTTTTT.

The CDR3 coding sequence is TGTGCCAGCAGCGTAGATCCAGGCATTCAGCCCCAGCATTTT. Amino acids: CASSVDPGIQPQHF. The chain joins TRBV9 to TRBJ1-5; D is ambiguous. V lost 0 bases and J 6 bases, leaving 10 bases between the germline ends. This CDR3 is 14 amino acids long. CDR1 is SGDLS and CDR2 is YYNGEE in the germline V gene. The variable domain in full, completed from reference TRBV9 and TRBJ1-5, reads DSGVTQTPKHLITATGQRVTLRCSPRSGDLSVYWYQQSLDQGLQFLIQYYNGEERAKGNILERFSAQQFPDLHSELNLSSLELGDSALYFCASSVDPGIQPQHFGDGTRLSIL.

This clone has just one count. The chain employs TRBV18 and TRBJ2-7; 7 nucleotides line up with TRBD1. Germline V lookup: CDR1 KGHSH, CDR2 LQKENI. J gave up 5 bases and V 4 bases, and 5 bases lay outside the gene matches. The CDR3 is 13 amino acids. CDR3 sequence (DNA): TGTGCCAGCTCACTTCGACAGGGCGACGAGCAGTACTTC. Translated, it gives CASSLRQGDEQYF. Together with reference TRBV18 and TRBJ2-7, the CDR3 gives the full variable domain: NAGVMQNPRHLVRRRGQEARLRCSPMKGHSHVYWYRQLPEEGLKFMVYLQKENIIDESGMPKERFSAEFPKEGPSILRIQQVVRGDSAAYFCASSLRQGDEQYFGPGTRLTVT.

This chain uses TRBV30 with TRBJ1-1, with TRBD1 matching over 8 bases. V lost 3 bases to trimming and J lost 3 bases; unmatched junction nucleotides: 6. This CDR3 is 14 amino acids long. Germline loops: CDR1 GTSNPN, CDR2 SVGIG (reference sequence). CDR3 DNA sequence: TGTGCCTGGAGAACACAGGGGGTATACACTGAAGCTTTCTTT. Its translation is CAWRTQGVYTEAFF.

This sequence joins TRBV9 and TRBJ1-2; weak D call: TRBD1 (5 bases). Germline loops: CDR1 SGDLS, CDR2 YYNGEE. The CDR3 totals 13 residues. Deletions cut 4 bases from V and 8 bases from J, with 15 bases between. DNA of the CDR3: TGTGCCAGCAGCTTGCAGTGGGGGTCGGGCTACACCTTC. It is translated as CASSLQWGSGYTF. Looking up the rest from reference TRBV9 and TRBJ1-2 gives the full variable domain: DSGVTQTPKHLITATGQRVTLRCSPRSGDLSVYWYQQSLDQGLQFLIQYYNGEERAKGNILERFSAQQFPDLHSELNLSSLELGDSALYFCASSLQWGSGYTFGSGTRLTVV.

CDR3 DNA: TGTGCCAGCAGTTTATACGGATTTGGCTACACCTTC. Translated, it gives CASSLYGFGYTF. V usage is TRBV28 and J usage is TRBJ1-2; D call uncertain. V dropped 1 base and J dropped 7 bases, with 7 bases sitting between them. The CDR3 runs 12 residues. Germline V gives CDR1 MDHEN, CDR2 SYDVKM.

The V call is TRBV20-1, the J call TRBJ2-2, with unresolved D. From germline, CDR1 is DFQATT and CDR2 SNEGSKA (reference sequence). The V and J ends lost 3 bases and 1 base respectively, with 3 bases between them. This CDR3 contains 12 residues. The CDR3 nucleotides are TGCAGTGCTAGTAGGAACACCGGGGAGCTGTTTTTT. It encodes CSASRNTGELFF.

V gene TRBV5-4 combines with J gene TRBJ2-6; D ambiguous. V was pared by 2 bases and J by 6 bases, with 6 bases between. From germline, CDR1 is SGHNT and CDR2 YYREEE (reference sequence). This CDR3 region has 13 residues. DNA of the CDR3: TGTGCCAGCAGCTTCCAGTTGGCCAACGTCCTGACTTTC. Protein: CASSFQLANVLTF. The entire variable domain, with the rest obtained from reference TRBV5-4 and TRBJ2-6, is as follows: ETGVTQSPTHLIKTRGQQVTLRCSSQSGHNTVSWYQQALGQGPQFIFQYYREEENGRGNFPPRFSGLQFPNYSSELNVNALELDDSALYLCASSFQLANVLTFGAGSRLTVL.

This sequence joins TRBV5-1 and TRBJ2-7, with 8 bases matching TRBD2. The germline gives CDR1 SGHRS, CDR2 YFSETQ. The CDR3 is made up of 14 amino acids. V gave up 4 bases and J gave up 1 base; unmatched junction bases: 4. The CDR3 reads CASSQRGRSYEQYF. The CDR3 DNA sequence: TGCGCCAGCAGCCAGCGGGGGAGATCCTACGAGCAGTACTTC.

V usage is TRBV12-3 or TRBV12-4 and J usage is TRBJ1-2; D not resolved. The CDR3 covers 12 residues. V lost 1 base and J lost 8, with 8 bases in between. CDR3 coding DNA: TGTGCCAGCAGTTTAGGCCCACCCGGCTACACCTTC. This sequence encodes CASSLGPPGYTF.

The chain uses TRBV20-1 and TRBJ1-5, with D unresolved. The germline V gene encodes CDR1 DFQATT and CDR2 SNEGSKA (reference sequence). The V gene lost 3 bases and the J gene lost 11 bases, with 14 bases spanning the gap. CDR3 length: 12 amino acids. In nucleotides, the CDR3 is TGCAGTGCTAGTACACAGACTCTGACCCAGCATTTT. The encoded protein is CSASTQTLTQHF.

The V and J genes are TRBV30 and TRBJ1-2, with 9 nucleotides matching TRBD1. Germline V gene data show CDR1 as GTSNPN and CDR2 as SVGIG (reference sequence). The CDR3 is 12 residues long. Trimming took 1 base from V and 11 from J; bases not matched to a gene: 5. The CDR3 region is CAWSGDRVRYTF. The CDR3 region has the DNA TGTGCCTGGAGTGGGGACAGGGTGCGATACACCTTC.

The chain has TRBV15 and TRBJ1-3, with a possible D match to TRBD1 (5 bases). V lost 5 bases and J 0 bases, leaving 11 bases between the germline ends. CDR1 is LNHNV and CDR2 is YYDKDF in the germline V gene (reference sequence). CDR3 length equals 15 residues. The CDR3 region has the DNA TGTGCCACCAGCCAGGGCCAATACTCTGGAAACACCATATATTTT. This encodes CATSQGQYSGNTIYF.

V is TRBV29-1 and J is TRBJ1-1; D gene unclear. The CDR3 is 13 amino acids. V lost 3 bases and J 2 bases, leaving 10 bases between the germline ends. Germline V gene sequence: CDR1 SQVTM, CDR2 ANQGSEA. The CDR3 reads CSVEAGINTEAFF. The CDR3 coding sequence is TGCAGCGTTGAGGCAGGAATCAACACTGAAGCTTTCTTT.

The V gene is TRBV19, the J gene TRBJ1-1; D ambiguous. V lost 2 bases and J 0 bases, leaving 13 bases between the germline ends. This CDR3 contains 16 residues. Germline V CDR1 and CDR2: LNHDA, SQIVND (reference sequence). The CDR3 protein is CASSIRTGGLNTEAFF. The DNA for the CDR3 is TGTGCCAGTAGTATAAGGACTGGCGGCTTGAACACTGAAGCTTTCTTT. Full variable domain (remainder filled in from reference TRBV19 and TRBJ1-1): DGGITQSPKYLFRKEGQNVTLSCEQNLNHDAMYWYRQDPGQGLRLIYYSQIVNDFQKGDIAEGYSVSREKKESFPLTVTSAQKNPTAFYLCASSIRTGGLNTEAFFGQGTRLTVV.

The rearrangement links TRBV5-1 to TRBJ2-5; D uncertain. Germline V gene data show CDR1 as SGHRS and CDR2 as YFSETQ. CDR3 length equals 13 residues. The V end was cut by 0 bases, the J end by 1 base, with 4 bases between. The DNA of the CDR3 is TGCGCCAGCAGCTTGGTTTTCCAAGAGACCCAGTACTTC. Translating gives CASSLVFQETQYF.

The chain links TRBV19 to TRBJ1-4, with D perhaps TRBD1 (5 bases). This CDR3 contains 13 residues. Trimming removed 5 bases from V and 4 bases from J, with 8 bases in between. Germline CDR1 is LNHDA and CDR2 is SQIVND (reference sequence). Here the CDR3 reads CASSLGVNEKLFF. The CDR3 region has the DNA TGTGCCAGTAGTTTGGGGGTTAATGAAAAACTGTTTTTT. The full variable domain, with the rest looked up from reference TRBV19 and TRBJ1-4, is DGGITQSPKYLFRKEGQNVTLSCEQNLNHDAMYWYRQDPGQGLRLIYYSQIVNDFQKGDIAEGYSVSREKKESFPLTVTSAQKNPTAFYLCASSLGVNEKLFFGSGTQLSVL.

This chain links TRBV5-4 with TRBJ1-1; perhaps TRBD1 as D (6 bases). The length of the CDR3 is 16 residues. Per germline, CDR1 SGHNT and CDR2 YYREEE (reference sequence). V was pared by 2 bases and J by 2 bases, with 16 bases between. The DNA for the CDR3 is TGTGCCAGCAGCTTTACAGGGATAAGAAGTAACACTGAAGCTTTCTTT. Residues: CASSFTGIRSNTEAFF. The complete variable domain, with remaining parts taken from reference TRBV5-4 and TRBJ1-1, reads ETGVTQSPTHLIKTRGQQVTLRCSSQSGHNTVSWYQQALGQGPQFIFQYYREEENGRGNFPPRFSGLQFPNYSSELNVNALELDDSALYLCASSFTGIRSNTEAFFGQGTRLTVV.

The chain employs TRBV10-3 and TRBJ1-2; D is perhaps TRBD1 (5 bases). The CDR3 length is 13 residues. V lost 8 bases and J lost 2, with 12 bases in between. Germline CDR1 and CDR2: ENHRY and SYGVKD. The DNA for the CDR3 is TGTGCCATCGCTAAAGGGGAGAACTATGGCTACACCTTC. It translates to CAIAKGENYGYTF.

V is TRBV4-3 and J is TRBJ1-1, with D perhaps TRBD1 (6 bases). The ends were cut back, 2 bases at V and 2 bases at J, with 12 bases in the middle. CDR3 length: 15 amino acids. Germline lookup yields CDR1 LGHNA and CDR2 YSLEER. The CDR3, as DNA: TGCGCCAGCAGCCAAACTCAGGGGAGCAACACTGAAGCTTTCTTT. This codes for CASSQTQGSNTEAFF.

The chain carries TRBV28 and TRBJ1-4, with 7 bases identical to TRBD1. The germline V gene has CDR1 MDHEN and CDR2 SYDVKM. The J segment lost 4 bases and the V segment lost 8 bases, leaving 4 bases of the junction unmatched. The CDR3 sequence is 13 residues long. CDR3 DNA sequence: TGTGCCAGCCAGACAGGGAATAATGAAAAACTGTTTTTT. Residues: CASQTGNNEKLFF.

The chain joins TRBV7-9 to TRBJ2-2, with D maybe TRBD1 (6 bases). CDR1 is SEHNR and CDR2 is FQNEAQ in the germline V gene (reference sequence). Trimming left V 1 base short and J 6 bases short, with 6 bases between. This CDR3 comprises 13 residues. CDR3 loop: CASSLEGAGELFF. DNA for the CDR3: TGTGCCAGCAGCTTAGAGGGGGCCGGGGAGCTGTTTTTT.

This CDR3 is CASSILTGVVNTEAFF. The CDR3, as DNA: TGTGCCAGTAGTATTCTGACAGGGGTGGTGAACACTGAAGCTTTCTTT. The chain employs TRBV19 and TRBJ1-1; 8 bases are shared with TRBD1. Germline assignment: CDR1 LNHDA and CDR2 SQIVND (reference sequence). CDR3 size: 16 residues. The junction had 6 bases not matched to a gene; V was cut back by 3 bases and J by 0 bases.

The chain couples TRBV7-2 to TRBJ2-5; D is perhaps TRBD1 (5 bases). This CDR3 region has 14 residues. CDR1 is SGHTA, CDR2 FQGNSA, per germline. The V end was cut by 4 bases, the J end by 6 bases, with 15 bases between. The CDR3 coding sequence is TGTGCCAGCAGCTCGTCGACAGACGGAAAGACCCAGTACTTC. Its translation: CASSSSTDGKTQYF.

The rearrangement links TRBV7-9 to TRBJ1-5; tentatively, D is TRBD1 (6 bases). CDR3 length equals 14 residues. Germline CDR1 is SEHNR and CDR2 is FQNEAQ (reference sequence). V gave up 2 bases and J gave up 6 bases, with 11 bases separating them. The CDR3 protein is CASSLIGGGQPQHF. In nucleotides, the CDR3 is TGTGCCAGCAGCTTAATAGGGGGTGGTCAGCCCCAGCATTTT.

A single count supports this clone. The chain combines TRBV27 with TRBJ2-3; maybe TRBD2 (6 bases). The V and J ends lost 1 base and 6 bases respectively, with 8 bases between them. The germline CDR1 and CDR2 sequences are MNHEY and SMNVEV (reference sequence). This CDR3 contains 13 residues. CDR3 amino acids: CASSLYGGDTQYF. In nucleotides, the CDR3 is TGTGCCAGCAGTTTATACGGAGGGGATACGCAGTATTTT.

This clone appeared once. This chain uses TRBV20-1 with TRBJ2-1, with TRBD1 as a possible D gene (5 bases). In germline, CDR1 is DFQATT, CDR2 SNEGSKA (reference sequence). The CDR3 length is 11 residues. Trimming took off 0 bases at V and 16 bases at J, with 13 bases between the two ends. The CDR3 DNA sequence: TGCAGTGCTAGAGATCAGGGATTTGGTTTCTTC. The encoded protein is CSARDQGFGFF.